Listed below are T cell receptor beta chains from one sample, sequenced in a study of blood T cell repertoires in COVID-19. The repertoire was sequenced with immunoSEQ multiplex PCR; TCRdb's copy has only in-frame clones and lacks some. The sample includes 50,000 to 65,000 clones, about 90% of them seen just once. The sequenced sample consisted of peripheral blood. These TCRs come from an older woman with active or convalescent COVID-19. Each CDR3 is given with its conserved first and last residue. Each record gives: J gene, V gene, clone size, D gene, CDR3 DNA, CDR3 protein. The D gene is left open where the match is weak. Rows give clone size only sometimes, using once, few, many, or a class for an expanded clone.

j_call: TRBJ1-1; v_call: TRBV6-5; clone_size: once; d_call: TRBD1; cdr3_nt: TGTGCCAGCAGTCACCGGGACAGGGGACAATCTGAAGCTTTCTTT; cdr3_aa: CASSHRDRGQSEAFF
j_call: TRBJ2-1; v_call: TRBV6-5; clone_size: .; d_call: TRBD1; cdr3_nt: TGTGCCAGCAGCCGGGGACAGGGACACAATGAGCAGTTCTTC; cdr3_aa: CASSRGQGHNEQFF
j_call: TRBJ2-7; v_call: TRBV5-1; clone_size: .; d_call: .; cdr3_nt: TGCGCCAGCAGTCAGGGTTCGCTGGGTGCCTACGAGCAGTACTTC; cdr3_aa: CASSQGSLGAYEQYF
j_call: TRBJ1-2; v_call: TRBV7-2; clone_size: .; d_call: TRBD1; cdr3_nt: TGTGCCAGCAGCCGGATCCAGGGGGTAGGGGGCTACACCTTC; cdr3_aa: CASSRIQGVGGYTF
j_call: TRBJ1-5; v_call: TRBV7-9; clone_size: .; d_call: TRBD1; cdr3_nt: TGTGCCAGCAGCTTAGACCCACAGGGGCAGCCCCAGCATTTT; cdr3_aa: CASSLDPQGQPQHF
j_call: TRBJ1-3; v_call: TRBV28; clone_size: few; d_call: TRBD1; cdr3_nt: TGTGCCATCGACAGGGCCTCTGGAAACACCATATATTTT; cdr3_aa: CAIDRASGNTIYF
j_call: TRBJ1-4; v_call: TRBV11-2; clone_size: .; d_call: TRBD1; cdr3_nt: TGTGCCAGCAGCGGACCCGGGACAGGAGAAAAACTGTTTTTT; cdr3_aa: CASSGPGTGEKLFF
j_call: TRBJ2-3; v_call: TRBV7-2; clone_size: .; d_call: TRBD2; cdr3_nt: TGTGCCAGCAGCCAGACTAGCGGGATCACAGATACGCAGTATTTT; cdr3_aa: CASSQTSGITDTQYF
j_call: TRBJ2-5; v_call: TRBV5-1; clone_size: .; d_call: .; cdr3_nt: TGCGCCAGCAGCTTGGTGGGGGAGGTCCAAGAGACCCAGTACTTC; cdr3_aa: CASSLVGEVQETQYF
j_call: TRBJ2-7; v_call: TRBV2; clone_size: .; d_call: .; cdr3_nt: TGTGCCAGCTCAGCGGGCGTCGACGAGCAGTACTTC; cdr3_aa: CASSAGVDEQYF
j_call: TRBJ1-1; v_call: TRBV6-6; clone_size: .; d_call: .; cdr3_nt: TGTGCCAGCAGTCCAGGGGAGGGAAACACTGAAGCTTTCTTT; cdr3_aa: CASSPGEGNTEAFF
j_call: TRBJ1-2; v_call: TRBV28; clone_size: .; d_call: .; cdr3_nt: TGTGCCAGCAGTTTAGGATCACAGGGTGCCTATGGCTACACCTTC; cdr3_aa: CASSLGSQGAYGYTF
j_call: TRBJ1-1; v_call: TRBV14; clone_size: .; d_call: .; cdr3_nt: TGTGCCAGCAGCCGGAGTTGGGACACTGAAGCTTTCTTT; cdr3_aa: CASSRSWDTEAFF
j_call: TRBJ2-3; v_call: TRBV11-3; clone_size: .; d_call: TRBD2; cdr3_nt: TGTGCCAGCAGCGTAACTAGCGGTGGGACAGATACGCAGTATTTT; cdr3_aa: CASSVTSGGTDTQYF
j_call: TRBJ2-1; v_call: TRBV9; clone_size: .; d_call: TRBD2; cdr3_nt: TGTGCCAGCAGCGTAGAAGGGACTAGCGGGAGATATGAGCAGTTCTTC; cdr3_aa: CASSVEGTSGRYEQFF
j_call: TRBJ1-3; v_call: TRBV9; clone_size: .; d_call: .; cdr3_nt: TGTGCCAGCAGCGTAGGGAACAGAGGAAACACCATATATTTT; cdr3_aa: CASSVGNRGNTIYF
j_call: TRBJ2-6; v_call: TRBV30; clone_size: .; d_call: .; cdr3_nt: TGTGCCTGTATCAGGGCGAGAGGGGCCAACGTCCTGACTTTC; cdr3_aa: CACIRARGANVLTF
j_call: TRBJ1-2; v_call: TRBV25-1; clone_size: once; d_call: .; cdr3_nt: TGTGCCAGCAGGGAACAGGGAGGCTACACCTTC; cdr3_aa: CASREQGGYTF
j_call: TRBJ2-1; v_call: TRBV9; clone_size: .; d_call: TRBD2; cdr3_nt: TGTGCCAGCAGCGTAGAACTAGCGGGGGGCAGCTCCTACAATGAGCAGTTCTTC; cdr3_aa: CASSVELAGGSSYNEQFF
j_call: TRBJ2-7; v_call: TRBV29-1; clone_size: .; d_call: TRBD1; cdr3_nt: TGCAGCGTTGGGGGACAGGGGGCATCTTACGAGCAGTACTTC; cdr3_aa: CSVGGQGASYEQYF
j_call: TRBJ1-4; v_call: TRBV9; clone_size: .; d_call: .; cdr3_nt: TGTGCCAGCAGCGTAGGACTAGGGAATGAAAAACTGTTTTTT; cdr3_aa: CASSVGLGNEKLFF
j_call: TRBJ1-5; v_call: TRBV6-6; clone_size: .; d_call: .; cdr3_nt: TGTGCCAGCAGTGACACAGGGAATCAGCCCCAGCATTTT; cdr3_aa: CASSDTGNQPQHF
j_call: TRBJ1-6; v_call: TRBV7-6; clone_size: few; d_call: TRBD1; cdr3_nt: TGTGCCAGCAGCTTAGAGACAGGGGAAAGTTCACCCCTCCACTTT; cdr3_aa: CASSLETGESSPLHF
j_call: TRBJ1-1; v_call: TRBV30; clone_size: .; d_call: TRBD1; cdr3_nt: TGTGCCTGGGGGACAGGCCTGAACACTGAAGCTTTCTTT; cdr3_aa: CAWGTGLNTEAFF
j_call: TRBJ1-2; v_call: TRBV28; clone_size: .; d_call: .; cdr3_nt: TGTGCCAGCGAGTGGAGCGGGGGCTACACCTTC; cdr3_aa: CASEWSGGYTF
j_call: TRBJ2-2; v_call: TRBV27; clone_size: .; d_call: .; cdr3_nt: TGTGCCAGCAGTCCAATTTGGGGGCCGACCGGGGAGCTGTTTTTT; cdr3_aa: CASSPIWGPTGELFF
j_call: TRBJ1-2; v_call: TRBV2; clone_size: .; d_call: .; cdr3_nt: TGTGCCAGCAGTGACGGCAGGGGCTGGTATGGCTACACCTTC; cdr3_aa: CASSDGRGWYGYTF
j_call: TRBJ1-2; v_call: TRBV2; clone_size: .; d_call: .; cdr3_nt: TGTGCCAGCAGTGATCAGGGGTCGGACTATGGCTACACCTTC; cdr3_aa: CASSDQGSDYGYTF
j_call: TRBJ1-5; v_call: TRBV6-2/TRBV6-3; clone_size: .; d_call: TRBD1; cdr3_nt: TGTGCCAGCAGTTACTCGATTGACAGGGGAAGTCAGCCCCAGCATTTT; cdr3_aa: CASSYSIDRGSQPQHF
j_call: TRBJ1-5; v_call: TRBV24-1; clone_size: once; d_call: TRBD1; cdr3_nt: TGTGCCACCATCAAGGACAGGGTGCCCCAGCATTTT; cdr3_aa: CATIKDRVPQHF
j_call: TRBJ2-7; v_call: TRBV3-1/TRBV3-2; clone_size: .; d_call: .; cdr3_nt: TGTGCCAGCAGCCAAGGCCGGGGCTACGAGCAGTACTTC; cdr3_aa: CASSQGRGYEQYF
j_call: TRBJ1-5; v_call: TRBV30; clone_size: .; d_call: TRBD1; cdr3_nt: TGTGCCTGGAAACCCTGGACAGGTAATCAGCCCCAGCATTTT; cdr3_aa: CAWKPWTGNQPQHF
j_call: TRBJ1-3; v_call: TRBV19; clone_size: .; d_call: .; cdr3_nt: TGTGCCAGTACCCCGGCCGGGAGCTCTGGAAACACCATATATTTT; cdr3_aa: CASTPAGSSGNTIYF
j_call: TRBJ1-1; v_call: TRBV18; clone_size: .; d_call: TRBD1; cdr3_nt: TGTGCCAGCTCACTCACCGGGACAGGCCTCACTGAAGCTTTCTTT; cdr3_aa: CASSLTGTGLTEAFF
j_call: TRBJ2-3; v_call: TRBV5-1; clone_size: .; d_call: TRBD1; cdr3_nt: TGCGCCAGCAGACCGGGACAGGCGACAGATACGCAGTATTTT; cdr3_aa: CASRPGQATDTQYF
j_call: TRBJ1-2; v_call: TRBV28; clone_size: once; d_call: .; cdr3_nt: TGTGCCAGCAGTGGAAACAGGGCAAACTATGGCTACACCTTC; cdr3_aa: CASSGNRANYGYTF
j_call: TRBJ1-2; v_call: TRBV6-1; clone_size: .; d_call: .; cdr3_nt: TGTGCCAGCAGTGAGGAGGGCTACACCTTC; cdr3_aa: CASSEEGYTF
j_call: TRBJ1-1; v_call: TRBV28; clone_size: .; d_call: TRBD1; cdr3_nt: TGTGCCAGCAGATCGGGACAGGGGACTGAAGCTTTCTTT; cdr3_aa: CASRSGQGTEAFF
j_call: TRBJ1-2; v_call: TRBV6-5; clone_size: .; d_call: .; cdr3_nt: TGTGCCAGCAGACAAGACGGACTCTATGGCTACACCTTC; cdr3_aa: CASRQDGLYGYTF
j_call: TRBJ2-7; v_call: TRBV6-5; clone_size: .; d_call: .; cdr3_nt: TGTGCCAGCAAGAGGGACACCCCCTACGAGCAGTACTTC; cdr3_aa: CASKRDTPYEQYF
j_call: TRBJ1-1; v_call: TRBV27; clone_size: .; d_call: TRBD1; cdr3_nt: TGTGCCAGCAGTTGGGGACAGGAAGCTTTCTTT; cdr3_aa: CASSWGQEAFF
j_call: TRBJ2-1; v_call: TRBV11-2; clone_size: .; d_call: TRBD1; cdr3_nt: TGTGCCAGCAGCTTAGGGAGGGACAGGGTCAATGAGCAGTTCTTC; cdr3_aa: CASSLGRDRVNEQFF
j_call: TRBJ2-7; v_call: TRBV10-3; clone_size: once; d_call: .; cdr3_nt: TGTGCCATCACCAGGGGCCTTTCCTACGAGCAGTACTTC; cdr3_aa: CAITRGLSYEQYF
j_call: TRBJ1-6; v_call: TRBV6-6; clone_size: .; d_call: TRBD1; cdr3_nt: TGTGCCAGCAGTTACCAACAGGGGAATTCACCCCTCCACTTT; cdr3_aa: CASSYQQGNSPLHF
j_call: TRBJ2-1; v_call: TRBV3-1/TRBV3-2; clone_size: .; d_call: .; cdr3_nt: TGTGCCAGCAGCCCACGGGGCTCCTACAATGAGCAGTTCTTC; cdr3_aa: CASSPRGSYNEQFF
j_call: TRBJ1-6; v_call: TRBV9; clone_size: few; d_call: .; cdr3_nt: TGTGCCAGCAGCGTAGGCCAGGTTAATTCACCCCTCCACTTT; cdr3_aa: CASSVGQVNSPLHF
j_call: TRBJ2-4; v_call: TRBV10-1; clone_size: .; d_call: TRBD1; cdr3_nt: TGCGCCAGCAGCCGAACAGGGGGCGAGAACATTCAGTACTTC; cdr3_aa: CASSRTGGENIQYF
j_call: TRBJ1-1; v_call: TRBV5-1; clone_size: .; d_call: .; cdr3_nt: TGCGCCAGCAGCTTGGTCCCAGGAGGCAACACTGAAGCTTTCTTT; cdr3_aa: CASSLVPGGNTEAFF